The 18 T cell receptor beta chains below all came from one sample that was sequenced in a study of shared clonotypes between healthy human individuals. Generated by immunoSEQ multiplex PCR, the TCRdb table keeps only in-frame clones and is missing some. In the table there are some 300,000 clones, around 67% of which are singletons. The sample comprised memory CD4+ T cells sorted from blood. Stated subset: CD45RA-negative fraction. The receptors were sampled from a man younger than 45 in good health.

This chain joins TRBV7-9 and TRBJ2-7; 10 bases line up with TRBD2. Germline loops: CDR1 SEHNR, CDR2 FQNEAQ (reference sequence). This CDR3 comprises 15 residues. Germline trimming cut 5 bases from V and 3 bases from J; bases unmatched to any gene: 7. In nucleotides, the CDR3 is TGTGCCAGCAGCCTCGGGACTAGCGCCAACTACGAGCAGTACTTC. Its translation: CASSLGTSANYEQYF.

A note on this clone: This clone may be a read error of a much larger clone one base away. In nucleotides, the CDR3 is TGTGCCAGCAGTCCCGACAGGGGCTCCTACGAGCAGTACTTC. Protein: CASSPDRGSYEQYF. The rearrangement uses TRBV28 and TRBJ2-7; 8 bases are shared with TRBD1. This CDR3 region has 14 residues. Germline V gives CDR1 MDHEN, CDR2 SYDVKM. Unmatched junction bases numbered 3, after V lost 5 bases and J lost 0 bases.

The chain employs TRBV7-3 and TRBJ2-5, with a tentative D call TRBD1 (5 bases). Germline V gene lookup returns CDR1 SGHTA and CDR2 FQGTGA. The CDR3 runs 14 residues. V gave up 2 bases and J gave up 2 bases, with 9 bases separating them. The CDR3 nucleotides read TGTGCCAGCAGCTTATCAGGGTCTCAAGAGACCCAGTACTTC. It yields the protein CASSLSGSQETQYF. Complete variable domain (other parts from reference TRBV7-3 and TRBJ2-5): GAGVSQTPSNKVTEKGKYVELRCDPISGHTALYWYRQSLGQGPEFLIYFQGTGAADDSGLPNDRFFAVRPEGSVSTLKIQRTERGDSAVYLCASSLSGSQETQYFGPGTRLLVL.

For this clone: The junction differs from germline at one of its ends, possibly a read error. The chain employs TRBV5-6 and TRBJ1-2; no reliable D call. CDR1 is SGHDT, CDR2 YYEEEE, per germline. This CDR3 region has 11 residues. For the CDR3, the DNA is TGTGCCAGCAGCTTACGCGGGATTAGTGTGTTC. Its protein product is CASSLRGISVF. Based on the CDR3 plus reference TRBV5-6 and TRBJ1-2, the full variable domain is DAGVTQSPTHLIKTRGQQVTLRCSPKSGHDTVSWYQQALGQGPQFIFQYYEEEERQRGNFPDRFSGHQFPNYSSELNVNALLLGDSALYLCASSLRGISVFGSGTRLTVV.

The chain uses TRBV28 and TRBJ2-1; unclear D gene. This CDR3 spans 16 amino acids. Germline values: CDR1 MDHEN, CDR2 SYDVKM. V lost 7 bases and J lost 9, with 25 bases in between. CDR3 residues: CASITSGLLGSGEQFF. As DNA, the CDR3 is TGTGCCAGCATTACCTCCGGGCTACTGGGGTCAGGTGAGCAGTTCTTC. The full variable domain, with the rest looked up from reference TRBV28 and TRBJ2-1, is DVKVTQSSRYLVKRTGEKVFLECVQDMDHENMFWYRQDPGLGLRLIYFSYDVKMKEKGDIPEGYSVSREKKERFSLILESASTNQTSMYLCASITSGLLGSGEQFFGPGTRLTVL.

The chain employs TRBV10-1 and TRBJ1-1; D gene uncertain. This CDR3 comprises 14 residues. The V gene lost 0 bases and the J gene lost 4 bases, with 9 bases spanning the gap. Germline V lookup: CDR1 WNHNN, CDR2 SYGVQD (reference sequence). CDR3 residues: CASSESSVGTEAFF. CDR3 bases: TGCGCCAGCAGTGAGTCATCGGTGGGCACTGAAGCTTTCTTT.

V gene TRBV7-9 combines with J gene TRBJ1-6; D unresolved. V was shortened by 1 base and J by 8 bases, with 12 bases between the two germline ends. Germline V gene lookup returns CDR1 SEHNR and CDR2 FQNEAQ (reference sequence). The CDR3 totals 15 residues. In DNA, the CDR3 is TGTGCCAGCAGCTTAGGGGAACGGGTGGATTCACCCCTCCACTTT. It translates to CASSLGERVDSPLHF.

The chain is built from TRBV2 and TRBJ2-2; D unclear. CDR1 SNHLY and CDR2 FYNNEI come from the germline V gene. Trimming left V 0 bases short and J 5 bases short, with 13 bases between. CDR3 size: 16 residues. CDR3 bases: TGTGCCAGCAGTGAAGCTGGTAGGGTAAGGACCGGGGAGCTGTTTTTT. Encoded protein: CASSEAGRVRTGELFF.

The rearrangement links TRBV7-2 to TRBJ1-1, with unresolved D. The length of the CDR3 is 14 residues. The germline CDR1 and CDR2 sequences are SGHTA and FQGNSA. V shed 3 bases and J shed 4 bases, with 12 bases lying between them. In nucleotides, the CDR3 is TGTGCCAGCAGCTTTGGATTCGGTTTCACTGAAGCTTTCTTT. Translation gives CASSFGFGFTEAFF.

The chain uses TRBV29-1 and TRBJ1-1; 7 bases line up with TRBD1. CDR1 SQVTM and CDR2 ANQGSEA come from the germline V gene. The CDR3 has 13 residues. The junction had 10 bases not matched to a gene; V was cut back by 7 bases and J by 5 bases. CDR3 region: CSAGRQGGTEAFF. The CDR3 coding sequence is TGCAGCGCCGGCCGACAGGGAGGTACTGAAGCTTTCTTT.

The chain uses TRBV7-9 and TRBJ2-1, with D uncertain. The germline gives CDR1 SEHNR, CDR2 FQNEAQ (reference sequence). CDR3 length equals 13 residues. V lost 5 bases, J lost 1 base, and 6 bases lay in between. CDR3 in DNA: TGTGCCAGCAGCCCCCCTTCCTACAATGAGCAGTTCTTC. It yields the protein CASSPPSYNEQFF. The entire variable domain, with the rest obtained from reference TRBV7-9 and TRBJ2-1, is as follows: DTGVSQNPRHKITKRGQNVTFRCDPISEHNRLYWYRQTLGQGPEFLTYFQNEAQLEKSRLLSDRFSAERPKGSFSTLEIQRTEQGDSAMYLCASSPPSYNEQFFGPGTRLTVL.

V is TRBV30 and J is TRBJ2-2; 11 bases fit TRBD2. CDR3 size: 15 residues. Germline trimming cut 6 bases from V and 2 bases from J; bases unmatched to any gene: 5. Per the germline V gene, CDR1 is GTSNPN and CDR2 is SVGIG (reference sequence). The CDR3 reads CACPGTSGNTGELFF. As DNA, the CDR3 is TGTGCCTGCCCTGGGACTAGCGGTAACACCGGGGAGCTGTTTTTT.

This clone was found many times. This chain connects TRBV5-1 to TRBJ2-1; perhaps TRBD1 as D (6 bases). CDR1 is SGHRS, CDR2 YFSETQ, per germline. V was trimmed by 4 bases and J by 9 bases, leaving 20 bases between them. CDR3 length: 15 residues. The CDR3 loop is CASSPAQGGLGEQFF. The CDR3 bases are TGCGCCAGCAGCCCAGCACAGGGTGGCTTAGGTGAGCAGTTCTTC.

V is TRBV19 and J is TRBJ1-1, with a weak D call TRBD1 (6 bases). This CDR3 contains 14 residues. Per germline, CDR1 LNHDA and CDR2 SQIVND (reference sequence). Trimming cost V 4 bases and J 8 bases, with 17 bases left between them. The CDR3 nucleotides read TGTGCCAGTAGTACGAACAGGGTCTTAGGCGAAGCTTTCTTT. It specifies CASSTNRVLGEAFF. The whole variable domain, remainder taken from reference TRBV19 and TRBJ1-1, is DGGITQSPKYLFRKEGQNVTLSCEQNLNHDAMYWYRQDPGQGLRLIYYSQIVNDFQKGDIAEGYSVSREKKESFPLTVTSAQKNPTAFYLCASSTNRVLGEAFFGQGTRLTVV.

V and J are TRBV18 and TRBJ2-3; D uncertain. CDR3 length: 11 residues. CDR1 and CDR2 from the germline V gene are KGHSH and LQKENI. The V end lost 5 bases, the J end lost 4 bases, and 4 bases lay between the germline ends. The CDR3 DNA reads as TGTGCCAGCTCAGGGTCAGATACGCAGTATTTT. Its protein is CASSGSDTQYF.

CDR3 in amino acids: CASSDEGTDNEQFF. As DNA, the CDR3 is TGTGCCAGCAGCGACGAGGGGACTGACAATGAGCAGTTCTTC. V is TRBV7-8 and J is TRBJ2-1; weak D call: TRBD2 (6 bases). V was cut by 5 bases and J by 5 bases, with 13 bases left in between. Per germline, CDR1 SGHVS and CDR2 FQNEAQ. The CDR3 loop spans 14 amino acids.

The rearrangement joins TRBV5-1 to TRBJ2-3, with unresolved D. Trimming took 0 bases from V and 4 from J, leaving 6 bases between them. The CDR3 spans 13 residues. Germline V CDR1 and CDR2: SGHRS, YFSETQ. CDR3 in amino acids: CASSLDLPDTQYF. CDR3 coding DNA: TGCGCCAGCAGCTTGGACCTGCCAGATACGCAGTATTTT.

The chain couples TRBV19 to TRBJ2-3, with TRBD2 matching over 9 bases. The CDR3 is made up of 15 amino acids. V was pared by 0 bases and J by 6 bases, with 4 bases of the junction left unmatched. Germline-derived CDR1 and CDR2 are LNHDA and SQIVND (reference sequence). The chain's CDR3 is CASSIDSGSGDTQYF. The CDR3 bases are TGTGCCAGTAGTATAGATAGCGGGAGTGGCGATACGCAGTATTTT. The full variable domain, rest sourced from reference TRBV19 and TRBJ2-3, is DGGITQSPKYLFRKEGQNVTLSCEQNLNHDAMYWYRQDPGQGLRLIYYSQIVNDFQKGDIAEGYSVSREKKESFPLTVTSAQKNPTAFYLCASSIDSGSGDTQYFGPGTRLTVL.